The 21 T cell receptor beta chains reported below all come from one sample, sequenced in a study of early T cells in non-severe SARS-CoV-2 infection. TCRdb reprocessed the 5' RACE reads via MiXCR and lists one record per CDR3 protein. The repertoire holds 30,000 or so distinct CDR3 sequences, with 5.3% as singletons. The specimen was whole blood. The receptor set was obtained from an adult who was a healthcare worker with PCR-confirmed SARS-CoV-2 infection or an uninfected control (not recorded which).

This clonotype was seen a handful of times. The gene calls are TRBV7-7 and TRBJ2-2, with TRBD1 matching 7 bases. CDR3 size: 16 residues. J was trimmed by 2 bases and V by 5 bases; bases with no gene match: 8. Germline CDR1 is SSHAT and CDR2 is FNYEAQ (reference sequence). Here the CDR3 DNA reads TGTGCCAGCAGCCAAGGGACAGCCCCCAACACCGGGGAGCTGTTTTTT. Translation: CASSQGTAPNTGELFF. Together with reference TRBV7-7 and TRBJ2-2, the CDR3 gives the full variable domain: GAGVSQSPRYKVTKRGQDVTLRCDPISSHATLYWYQQALGQGPEFLTYFNYEAQPDKSGLPSDRFSAERPEGSISTLTIQRTEQRDSAMYRCASSQGTAPNTGELFFGEGSRLTVL.

The chain links TRBV21-1 to TRBJ2-1; the DNA was not compared with TRBD2, the D call given in the table. TRBV21-1 is a documented pseudogene. This CDR3 comprises 18 residues. CDR3 coding DNA: TGTGCCAGCAGCAAATTGGGTCTGGGAGCGGGAGTCTACAATGAGCAGTTCTTC. Its translation is CASSKLGLGAGVYNEQFF.

This clonotype was seen ten or more times. The chain recombines TRBV12-3 or TRBV12-4 with TRBJ1-2; D gene ambiguous. This CDR3 contains 11 residues. Between the trimmed V and J ends, which lost 6 bases and 7 bases, there was a span of 9 bases. In DNA form, the CDR3 reads TGTGCCAGCAGCCATGGGCTTGGCTACACCTTC. Its translation is CASSHGLGYTF.

This clonotype appeared many times. The chain is built from TRBV6-5 and TRBJ1-5, with 7 nucleotides matching TRBD1. The CDR3 runs to 14 residues. Germline assignment: CDR1 MNHEY and CDR2 SVGAGI. V lost 4 bases and J lost 3; bases outside the gene matches: 3. As DNA, the CDR3 is TGTGCCAGCAGTTTTGACAGGGACAATCAGCCCCAGCATTTT. It yields the protein CASSFDRDNQPQHF.

This clonotype occurred many times. J is TRBJ1-1 and V is TRBV11-2; D ambiguous. Germline CDR1 and CDR2: SGHAT and FQNNGV. The CDR3 has 12 amino acids. V lost 2 bases and J 7 bases, leaving 8 bases between the germline ends. CDR3 sequence reads: CASSLLGGEAFF. The CDR3, as DNA: TGTGCCAGCAGCTTACTTGGCGGTGAAGCTTTCTTT.

This clonotype has a count of ten or more. The chain couples TRBV7-8 to TRBJ2-3, with D possibly TRBD1 on 5 matching bases. Trimming took off 0 bases at V and 3 bases at J, with 10 bases between the two ends. Per germline, CDR1 SGHVS and CDR2 FQNEAQ. The CDR3 runs 15 residues. The DNA of the CDR3 is TGTGCCAGCAGCTTAGCCCCGACAGTTACAGATACGCAGTATTTT. Protein product: CASSLAPTVTDTQYF. Filled out from reference TRBV7-8 and TRBJ2-3, the complete variable domain reads GAGVSQSPRYKVAKRGQDVALRCDPISGHVSLFWYQQALGQGPEFLTYFQNEAQLDKSGLPSDRFFAERPEGSVSTLKIQRTQQEDSAVYLCASSLAPTVTDTQYFGPGTRLTVL.

J is TRBJ2-3 and V is TRBV7-2, with D perhaps TRBD2 (7 bases). The CDR3 covers 14 residues. Deletions cut 5 bases from V and 11 bases from J, with 20 bases between. Looked up from germline, CDR1 is SGHTA and CDR2 is FQGNSA. The DNA of the CDR3 is TGTGCCAGCAGCCAGGGGCAAGCCCGCGGGGGGCAGTATTTT. Translation: CASSQGQARGGQYF.

This clonotype has at least ten counts. The rearrangement links TRBV20-1 to TRBJ2-7; 8 bases align to TRBD2. Losses at the gene ends were 6 bases for V and 3 bases for J; bases not matched to a gene: 19. The V gene's germline CDR1 is DFQATT and CDR2 SNEGSKA (reference sequence). The CDR3 spans 17 residues. The CDR3: CSARIGLARGSSYEQYF. The CDR3 DNA reads as TGCAGTGCAAGGATCGGACTAGCTCGGGGATCTAGCTACGAGCAGTACTTC.

This clonotype was counted at least ten times. The chain carries TRBV29-1 and TRBJ1-2; TRBD1 is a possible D gene (5 bases). CDR1 SQVTM and CDR2 ANQGSEA come from the germline V gene. This CDR3 has 11 residues. Trimming stripped 4 bases from V and 7 bases from J, with 10 bases between. In DNA, the CDR3 is TGCAGCGTTGGTCAGGGAAGTGGCTACACCTTC. This sequence encodes CSVGQGSGYTF.

This clonotype was observed at least ten times. V is TRBV3-1 and J is TRBJ1-5; no definite D call. The ends were cut back, 1 base at V and 1 base at J, with 5 bases in the middle. This CDR3 is 14 amino acids long. CDR1 is LGHDT, CDR2 YNNKEL, per germline (reference sequence). The CDR3 loop reads CASSQGVSNQPQHF. In DNA form, the CDR3 reads TGTGCCAGCAGCCAAGGGGTGAGCAATCAGCCCCAGCATTTT.

The V and J genes are TRBV7-2 and TRBJ2-1, with a tentative D call TRBD2 (6 bases). The V end was cut by 4 bases, the J end by 5 bases, with 9 bases between. This CDR3 has 13 residues. The germline CDR1 and CDR2 sequences are SGHTA and FQGNSA. The CDR3 nucleotides read TGTGCCAGCAGCTCGATAGCGGACAATGAGCAGTTCTTC. Amino acids: CASSSIADNEQFF.

This clonotype was seen many times. This rearrangement joins TRBV12-3 or TRBV12-4 to TRBJ2-1; the match to TRBD2 covers 7 bases. V lost 1 base, J lost 0 bases, and 3 bases stayed unmatched. The length of the CDR3 is 16 residues. CDR3 region: CASSLGGGSSYNEQFF. For the CDR3, the DNA is TGTGCCAGCAGTTTAGGGGGCGGGAGCTCCTACAATGAGCAGTTCTTC.

This clonotype was observed at least ten times. The J gene is TRBJ2-7, the V gene TRBV27; 9 nucleotides agree with TRBD2. Germline trimming cut 0 bases from V and 2 bases from J; bases unmatched to any gene: 2. The CDR3 extends over 15 amino acids. Germline V gene lookup returns CDR1 MNHEY and CDR2 SMNVEV (reference sequence). The CDR3 DNA follows: TGTGCCAGCAGTTTATCGACTAGCGGACCCTACGAGCAGTACTTC. Translating gives CASSLSTSGPYEQYF.

On this clonotype itself: Since a much larger clone is just one base distant, this may be a read error. The V gene is TRBV7-2, the J gene TRBJ2-3; maybe TRBD1 (6 bases). CDR3 length: 15 residues. Deletions cut 5 bases from V and 4 bases from J, with 16 bases between. Germline CDR1 reads SGHTA; CDR2 reads FQGNSA. The CDR3, as DNA: TGTGCCAGCAGCCGGGACAAGGGGGTGGCAGATACGCAGTATTTT. Encoded protein: CASSRDKGVADTQYF.

This clonotype was counted ten times or more. The V gene is TRBV27, the J gene TRBJ2-3, with a possible D match to TRBD2 (5 bases). The V and J ends lost 3 bases and 2 bases respectively, with 9 bases between them. The CDR3 sequence is 14 residues long. Germline values: CDR1 MNHEY, CDR2 SMNVEV (reference sequence). CDR3 amino acids: CASSFKRYTDTQYF. CDR3 nucleotides: TGTGCCAGCAGTTTTAAGCGGTACACAGATACGCAGTATTTT.

In its sample, this clonotype was seen many times. The rearrangement joins TRBV20-1 to TRBJ1-1, with no clear D. CDR3 length: 14 residues. With 1 base removed from V and 3 bases from J, the gap between germline ends came to 12 bases. Germline V gives CDR1 DFQATT, CDR2 SNEGSKA (reference sequence). The CDR3 loop reads CSARAKKGYTEAFF. The CDR3 nucleotides are TGCAGTGCTAGAGCTAAGAAGGGTTACACTGAAGCTTTCTTT.

This clonotype was detected ten times or more. The chain uses TRBV29-1 and TRBJ1-2; no definite D call. The CDR3 consists of 12 residues. Germline CDR1 is SQVTM and CDR2 is ANQGSEA. Between the trimmed V and J ends, which lost 6 bases and 7 bases, there was a span of 15 bases. CDR3 nucleotide sequence: TGCAGCGTGGGGTATAGTCTAGGTGGCTACACCTTC. It is translated as CSVGYSLGGYTF.

This clonotype was observed many times. This chain connects TRBV19 to TRBJ1-2, with a tentative D call TRBD1 (5 bases). This CDR3 spans 16 amino acids. The ends were cut back, 5 bases at V and 8 bases at J, with 24 bases in the middle. CDR1 is LNHDA, CDR2 SQIVND, per germline (reference sequence). The DNA of the CDR3 is TGTGCCAGTAGTGATGGCAGTGGGGCACCCTTATACGGCTACACCTTC. Residues: CASSDGSGAPLYGYTF.

This clonotype was observed many times. V gene TRBV27 combines with J gene TRBJ1-1; D is undetermined. The germline CDR1 and CDR2 sequences are MNHEY and SMNVEV (reference sequence). V lost 8 bases and J 2 bases, leaving 18 bases between the germline ends. The length of the CDR3 is 15 residues. The CDR3 protein is CASRPSLSVNTEAFF. CDR3 nucleotides: TGTGCCAGCCGCCCCAGCCTAAGTGTTAACACTGAAGCTTTCTTT.

There are many counts of this clonotype. The rearrangement links TRBV29-1 to TRBJ1-1; weak D call: TRBD1 (5 bases). The CDR3 extends over 11 amino acids. With 6 bases removed from V and 4 bases from J, the gap between germline ends came to 9 bases. CDR1 and CDR2 (germline): SQVTM, ANQGSEA. CDR3 sequence reads: CSVPGGTEAFF. DNA for the CDR3: TGCAGCGTCCCGGGGGGCACTGAAGCTTTCTTT.

This clonotype appeared many times. The chain carries TRBV12-5 and TRBJ2-3; D not certain. Trimming stripped 2 bases from V and 0 bases from J, with 12 bases between. Germline V gives CDR1 LGHNT, CDR2 FRNRAP. The CDR3 covers 16 residues. The CDR3 DNA reads TGTGCTAGTGGTTTGTATGGGCTCGCAAGCACAGATACGCAGTATTTT. This sequence encodes CASGLYGLASTDTQYF.